A selection of T cell receptor beta chains follows, all from one sample in a study of T cell responses to AZD1222 COVID-19 vaccine. TCRdb's copy holds only in-frame clones and misses some; the assay was immunoSEQ multiplex PCR. The sample contains 150,000 to 200,000 clones, around 90% of which appear only once. The specimen comprised peripheral blood, sampled on day 0 of AZD1222 vaccination. These receptor sequences come from an adult in good health. Each CDR3 is given with its conserved first and last residue. A D gene is named only where the DNA matches it firmly. A clone size is listed for some rows: how often the clone was seen (once, few, many), or a class if it is expanded.

DNA	CDR3	J	size	V	D
TGTGCCAGCAGCCGATCCGTCACAGGGACTTGGAACACTGAAGCTTTCTTT	CASSRSVTGTWNTEAFF	TRBJ1-1	NA	TRBV11-2	NA
TGCGCCAGCAGCGGGACAGGGGGGATGAACACTGAAGCTTTCTTT	CASSGTGGMNTEAFF	TRBJ1-1	NA	TRBV5-1	TRBD1
TGCGCCAGCAGCCTACAGGGTTTAGTGGGTCAGCCCCAGCATTTT	CASSLQGLVGQPQHF	TRBJ1-5	NA	TRBV4-1	NA
TGTGCCAGCAGTGAAGGGAGAAGGCCCCCCACCGGGGAGCTGTTTTTT	CASSEGRRPPTGELFF	TRBJ2-2	NA	TRBV6-1	NA
TGTGCCAGCAGCTTAGCGCTAAATACCTGGGGAAACACCATATATTTT	CASSLALNTWGNTIYF	TRBJ1-3	once	TRBV7-8	NA
TGTGCCAGCAGCCCCGAGGCCTATGGCTACACCTTC	CASSPEAYGYTF	TRBJ1-2	once	TRBV6-2/TRBV6-3	NA
TGTGCCAGCAGCCAACTGACTAGCGGGGGGGTCGTTGAGCAGTTCTTC	CASSQLTSGGVVEQFF	TRBJ2-1	few	TRBV4-2	TRBD2
TGTGCCAGCAGTTACACCCGACAGCACACTGAAGCTTTCTTT	CASSYTRQHTEAFF	TRBJ1-1	NA	TRBV6-2/TRBV6-3	NA
TGTGCCAGCAGTTCCGGGAAGAACTATGGCTACACCTTC	CASSSGKNYGYTF	TRBJ1-2	NA	TRBV6-5	NA
TGTGCCAGCAGCTTAGCCGGGACAGGGTACGCTGAAGCTTTCTTT	CASSLAGTGYAEAFF	TRBJ1-1	NA	TRBV7-2	TRBD1
TGTGCCAGCAGCGTAGGAAGGGTCCATGGCTACACCTTC	CASSVGRVHGYTF	TRBJ1-2	NA	TRBV9	NA
TGTGCCATCAGTGAAGTAGTCGGACTAAAGCAGTTCTTC	CAISEVVGLKQFF	TRBJ2-1	NA	TRBV10-3	NA
TGTGCCAGCAGCGTAGGGTCTAGCGGGAGTTTGAGGGAGCAGTTCTTC	CASSVGSSGSLREQFF	TRBJ2-1	NA	TRBV9	TRBD2
TGTGCCAGCAGCCAAGAGGAAAAGACCCAGTACTTC	CASSQEEKTQYF	TRBJ2-5	NA	TRBV14	NA
TGTGCCAGCAGCCCGTGGTGGAGTAACAGCAATCAGCCCCAGCATTTT	CASSPWWSNSNQPQHF	TRBJ1-5	NA	TRBV11-2	NA
TGTGCCAGCAGTGCCTTACAGGGGGCGAACACCGGGGAGCTGTTTTTT	CASSALQGANTGELFF	TRBJ2-2	NA	TRBV25-1	TRBD1
TGCAGCGAAATGGGCTGGGGGGTCATGAACACTGAAGCTTTCTTT	CSEMGWGVMNTEAFF	TRBJ1-1	NA	TRBV29-1	NA
TGTGCCAGCAGTTACTCGCCAGGAAGCACTGAAGCTTTCTTT	CASSYSPGSTEAFF	TRBJ1-1	NA	TRBV6-5	NA
TGTGCCAGTATCGCAGTAGGAGCGTCCCATGAGCAGTTCTTC	CASIAVGASHEQFF	TRBJ2-1	NA	TRBV19	NA
TGTGCCAGCAGCCAAATTGTCACCGGGGAGCTGTTTTTT	CASSQIVTGELFF	TRBJ2-2	once	TRBV3-1/TRBV3-2	NA
TGTGCCAGCAGCTTAGACGGTTATAGCAATCAGCCCCAGCATTTT	CASSLDGYSNQPQHF	TRBJ1-5	NA	TRBV7-9	NA
TGCAGCTTCAGCGGGACAAACTTCTACGAGCAGTACTTC	CSFSGTNFYEQYF	TRBJ2-7	NA	TRBV29-1	NA
TGCAGCGTTGAAGAATTGCCGCGTGGTGGCTACACCTTC	CSVEELPRGGYTF	TRBJ1-2	NA	TRBV29-1	NA
TGCGCCAGCAGCTTTAGCGGGAAAAGCACAGATACGCAGTATTTT	CASSFSGKSTDTQYF	TRBJ2-3	NA	TRBV5-1	TRBD2
TGTGCCAGCAGCTTAGGGGGTGGCAGGAGGGAGCAGTACTTC	CASSLGGGRREQYF	TRBJ2-7	NA	TRBV11-2	NA
TGTGCCAGCAGTCTGGACGGGCCCTATGGCTACACCTTC	CASSLDGPYGYTF	TRBJ1-2	once	TRBV12-3/TRBV12-4	NA
TGTGCCAGTAGTATAGGCAGGGGGCTTCGGGAGACCCAGTACTTC	CASSIGRGLRETQYF	TRBJ2-5	NA	TRBV19	TRBD1
TGCAGCGTTGAAGCGGGGGCGGGAAGCACTGAAGCTTTCTTT	CSVEAGAGSTEAFF	TRBJ1-1	NA	TRBV29-1	NA
TGTGCCAGCAGCCCCAGGACGAGAGGAAACACCATATATTTT	CASSPRTRGNTIYF	TRBJ1-3	NA	TRBV9	NA
TGTGCCAGCAGCCTACGCGCTAGCGGGATTACGAACACCGGGGAGCTGTTTTTT	CASSLRASGITNTGELFF	TRBJ2-2	NA	TRBV7-8	TRBD2
TGTGCCAGCAGTTTTCCCACCGCATCCATCCTTAAGGACACTGAAGCTTTCTTT	CASSFPTASILKDTEAFF	TRBJ1-1	NA	TRBV28	NA
TGTGCCAGTAGTATCGGGGTAGAGCAGTTCTTC	CASSIGVEQFF	TRBJ2-1	NA	TRBV19	NA
TGTGCCAGCAGTTCAGGGGGCCGCGCTGAAGCTTTCTTT	CASSSGGRAEAFF	TRBJ1-1	NA	TRBV27	TRBD1
TGCACCAGCAGCCAATATTTCCGAGGGGATGAAAAACTGTTTTTT	CTSSQYFRGDEKLFF	TRBJ1-4	NA	TRBV1	NA
TGTGCCAGCAGCCAAGATTTCGCTAGCGGAATCTACAATGAGCAGTTCTTC	CASSQDFASGIYNEQFF	TRBJ2-1	once	TRBV4-2	TRBD2
TGCGCCAGCAGGGGCGAGGCGTACAATGAGCAGTTCTTC	CASRGEAYNEQFF	TRBJ2-1	NA	TRBV5-1	NA
TGTGCCAGCAGTTTATGGGGGAACACTGAAGCTTTCTTT	CASSLWGNTEAFF	TRBJ1-1	NA	TRBV27	NA
TGCGCCAGCAGCGGAAACCAGGGGGTTGGCACTGAAGCTTTCTTT	CASSGNQGVGTEAFF	TRBJ1-1	NA	TRBV5-1	TRBD1
TGTGCCAGCAGCTTCTCACAAGGGGCTTTCTTT	CASSFSQGAFF	TRBJ1-1	few	TRBV13	NA
TGTGCCATCAGTGAGTCCGGAGGGACAGGGATTCTGTACTTC	CAISESGGTGILYF	TRBJ2-7	NA	TRBV10-3	TRBD1
TGTGCCAGCAGCTCCCAAATGGGACAGGGCACCTACGAGCAGTACTTC	CASSSQMGQGTYEQYF	TRBJ2-7	once	TRBV11-2	TRBD1
TGCGCCAGCGCGGAGAACACCGGGGAGCTGTTTTTT	CASAENTGELFF	TRBJ2-2	NA	TRBV5-1	NA
TGTGCCAGCAGTGACGCGGACCTCAATCAGCCCCAGCATTTT	CASSDADLNQPQHF	TRBJ1-5	NA	TRBV2	NA
TGTGCCAGCACCCAGGGGAATGAGCAGTTCTTC	CASTQGNEQFF	TRBJ2-1	NA	TRBV7-9	NA
TGTGCCAGCAGCCAAGAAAGGGGCAGGGGGCTAGGCTACACCTTC	CASSQERGRGLGYTF	TRBJ1-2	NA	TRBV3-1/TRBV3-2	TRBD1
TGTGCCAGCAGCTTGGAAAGGAGGACTCACTTGATCACAGATACGCAGTATTTT	CASSLERRTHLITDTQYF	TRBJ2-3	NA	TRBV5-4	NA
TGTGCCAGCAGCCAAGATAACAGGGCGAACTCACCCCTCCACTTT	CASSQDNRANSPLHF	TRBJ1-6	NA	TRBV3-1/TRBV3-2	NA
TGTGCCAGCACCGTAACAGGGAAAGAGACCCAGTACTTC	CASTVTGKETQYF	TRBJ2-5	NA	TRBV6-5	NA
TGTGCCACCACCGTGCCGCCGACAGGGCCTGGCTATGGCTACACCTTC	CATTVPPTGPGYGYTF	TRBJ1-2	NA	TRBV24-1	TRBD1
TGTGCCTGGAGTAGGGCGGTACTAGCCAAAAACATTCAGTACTTC	CAWSRAVLAKNIQYF	TRBJ2-4	NA	TRBV30	NA
TGTGCCAGCCGTCTCGACAGGGGGATGAACACTGAAGCTTTCTTT	CASRLDRGMNTEAFF	TRBJ1-1	NA	TRBV5-8	TRBD1
TGTGCCTGGACCCCTGGGGACCATCTTATGAACACTGAAGCTTTCTTT	CAWTPGDHLMNTEAFF	TRBJ1-1	NA	TRBV30	NA
TGTGCCAGCAGCCCGGGGACAGGGGATACAGATACGCAGTATTTT	CASSPGTGDTDTQYF	TRBJ2-3	NA	TRBV7-9	TRBD1
TGTGCCAGCAGCCCCGGACTAGCGGGAGGGACAATTGCTGAGCAGTTCTTC	CASSPGLAGGTIAEQFF	TRBJ2-1	few	TRBV7-2	TRBD2
TGTGCCAGCAGTTTAACGGACATAATGAACACTGAAGCTTTCTTT	CASSLTDIMNTEAFF	TRBJ1-1	NA	TRBV27	NA
TGTGCCAGCTCACCGTTGGTAACTGAAGCTTTCTTT	CASSPLVTEAFF	TRBJ1-1	NA	TRBV18	NA
TGTGCCAGCAGCCTGAGGGGACTAGCGGGAGGCGATGAGCAGTTCTTC	CASSLRGLAGGDEQFF	TRBJ2-1	NA	TRBV7-8	TRBD2
TGTGCCAGCAGTCCCTGGGCAGGAAGCACAGATACGCAGTATTTT	CASSPWAGSTDTQYF	TRBJ2-3	NA	TRBV28	NA
TGTGCCAGCAGCCGGGACCACTATGGCTACACCTTC	CASSRDHYGYTF	TRBJ1-2	NA	TRBV25-1	NA
TGTGCCAGCAGGCCTACAGGGGGGGGTAACTATGGCTACACCTTC	CASRPTGGGNYGYTF	TRBJ1-2	NA	TRBV25-1	TRBD1